This TCR beta chain was captured by sequencing in a study of shared clonotypes between healthy human individuals. Profiling relied on immunoSEQ multiplex PCR, and the TCRdb table lists in-frame clones only, not all of them. The repertoire holds 450,000 to 500,000 clones, 70% to 80% seen once, with 9.5% to 15% in the top ten. Sequenced input: PBMCs. The TCR was taken from a woman aged 40 to 50 in good health. Some clones in this sample may be carry-over from other donors' samples.

The CDR3 loop reads CASRDRQVPYEQYF. In DNA form, the CDR3 reads TGTGCCAGTAGGGACAGACAGGTTCCCTACGAGCAGTACTTC. The V gene is TRBV19, the J gene TRBJ2-7, with D tentatively TRBD1 (6 bases). V was shortened by 6 bases and J by 2 bases, with 14 bases between the two germline ends. The CDR3 runs 14 residues. CDR1 and CDR2 from the germline V gene are LNHDA and SQIVND (reference sequence). The whole variable domain, remainder taken from reference TRBV19 and TRBJ2-7, is DGGITQSPKYLFRKEGQNVTLSCEQNLNHDAMYWYRQDPGQGLRLIYYSQIVNDFQKGDIAEGYSVSREKKESFPLTVTSAQKNPTAFYLCASRDRQVPYEQYFGPGTRLTVT.